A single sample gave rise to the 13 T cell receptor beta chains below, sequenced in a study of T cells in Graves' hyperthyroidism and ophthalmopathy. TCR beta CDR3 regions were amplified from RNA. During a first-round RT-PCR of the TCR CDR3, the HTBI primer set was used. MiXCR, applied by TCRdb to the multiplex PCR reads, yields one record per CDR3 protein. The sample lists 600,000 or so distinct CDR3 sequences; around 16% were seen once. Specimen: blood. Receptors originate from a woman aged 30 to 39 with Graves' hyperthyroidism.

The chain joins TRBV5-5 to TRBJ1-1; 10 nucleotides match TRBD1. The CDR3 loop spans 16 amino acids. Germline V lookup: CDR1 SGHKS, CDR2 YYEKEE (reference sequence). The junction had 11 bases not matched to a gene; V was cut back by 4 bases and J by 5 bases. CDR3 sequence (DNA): TGTGCCAGCAGCCCCCGGGACAGGGGTTTGCAGACTGAAGCTTTCTTT. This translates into CASSPRDRGLQTEAFF.

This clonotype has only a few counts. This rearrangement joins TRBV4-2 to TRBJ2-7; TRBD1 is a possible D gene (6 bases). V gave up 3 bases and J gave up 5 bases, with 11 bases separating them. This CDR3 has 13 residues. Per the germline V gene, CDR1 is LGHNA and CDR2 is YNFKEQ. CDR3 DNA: TGTGCCAGCAGCCAGAGTCCAGGGGACGAGCAGTACTTC. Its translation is CASSQSPGDEQYF.

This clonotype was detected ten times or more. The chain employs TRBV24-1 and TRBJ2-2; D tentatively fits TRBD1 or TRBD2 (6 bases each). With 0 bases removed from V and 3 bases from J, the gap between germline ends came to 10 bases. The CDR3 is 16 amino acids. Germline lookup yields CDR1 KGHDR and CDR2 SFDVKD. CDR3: CATSDLPGEDTGELFF. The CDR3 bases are TGTGCCACCAGTGATTTGCCAGGGGAGGACACCGGGGAGCTGTTTTTT.

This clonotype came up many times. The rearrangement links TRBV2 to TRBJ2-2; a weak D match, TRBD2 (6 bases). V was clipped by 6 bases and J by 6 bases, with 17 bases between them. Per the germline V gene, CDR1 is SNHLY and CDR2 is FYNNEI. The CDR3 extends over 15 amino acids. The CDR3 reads CASRLDREVAGELFF. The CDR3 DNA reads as TGTGCCAGCAGACTCGATAGGGAGGTAGCCGGGGAGCTGTTTTTT.

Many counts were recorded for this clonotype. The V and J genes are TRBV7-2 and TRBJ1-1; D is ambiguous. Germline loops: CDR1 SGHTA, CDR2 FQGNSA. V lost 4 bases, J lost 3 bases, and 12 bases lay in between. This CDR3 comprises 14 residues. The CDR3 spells CASSYKRRYTEAFF. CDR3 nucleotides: TGTGCCAGCAGCTATAAGCGCAGATACACTGAAGCTTTCTTT.

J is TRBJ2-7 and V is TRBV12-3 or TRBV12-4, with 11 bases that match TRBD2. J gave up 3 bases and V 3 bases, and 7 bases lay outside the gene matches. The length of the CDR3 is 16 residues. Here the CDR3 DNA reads TGTGCCAGCAGTTTCCTTTTAGCGGGAGGGCTCTACGAGCAGTACTTC. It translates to CASSFLLAGGLYEQYF.

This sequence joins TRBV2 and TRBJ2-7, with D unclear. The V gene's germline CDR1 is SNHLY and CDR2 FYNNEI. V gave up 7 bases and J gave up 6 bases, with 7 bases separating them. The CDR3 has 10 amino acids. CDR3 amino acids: CASKDGEQYF. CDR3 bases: TGTGCCAGCAAAGATGGCGAGCAGTACTTC.

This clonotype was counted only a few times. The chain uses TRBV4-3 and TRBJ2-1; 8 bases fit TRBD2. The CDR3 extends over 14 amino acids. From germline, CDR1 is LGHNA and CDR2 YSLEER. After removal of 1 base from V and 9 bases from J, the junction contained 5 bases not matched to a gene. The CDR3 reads CASSQVAAGAEQFF. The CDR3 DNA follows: TGCGCCAGCAGCCAAGTAGCAGCGGGAGCTGAGCAGTTCTTC.

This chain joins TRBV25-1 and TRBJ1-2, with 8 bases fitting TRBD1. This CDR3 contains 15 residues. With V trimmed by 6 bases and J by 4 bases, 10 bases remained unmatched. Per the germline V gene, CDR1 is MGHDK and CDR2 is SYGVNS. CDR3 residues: CASSGQGWNLYGYTF. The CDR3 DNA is TGTGCCAGCAGCGGACAGGGATGGAACCTCTATGGCTACACCTTC.

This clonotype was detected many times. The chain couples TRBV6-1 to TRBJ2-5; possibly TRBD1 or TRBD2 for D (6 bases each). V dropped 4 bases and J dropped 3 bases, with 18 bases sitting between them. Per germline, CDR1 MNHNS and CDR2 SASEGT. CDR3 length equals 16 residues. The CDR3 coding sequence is TGTGCCAGCAGTGTCCGACCTGACGGGGGCGAAGAGACCCAGTACTTC. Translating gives CASSVRPDGGEETQYF.

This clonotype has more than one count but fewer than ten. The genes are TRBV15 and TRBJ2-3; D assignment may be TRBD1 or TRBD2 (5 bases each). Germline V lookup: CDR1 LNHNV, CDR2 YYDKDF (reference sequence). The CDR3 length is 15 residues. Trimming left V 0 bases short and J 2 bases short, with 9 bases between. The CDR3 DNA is TGTGCCACCAGCAGAGATCCGGGACCCACAGATACGCAGTATTTT. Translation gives CATSRDPGPTDTQYF.

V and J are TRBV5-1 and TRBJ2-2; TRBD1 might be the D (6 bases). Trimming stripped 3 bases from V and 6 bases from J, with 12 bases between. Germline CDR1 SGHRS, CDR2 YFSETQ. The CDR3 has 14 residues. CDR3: CASSSTQGSGELFF. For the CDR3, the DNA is TGCGCCAGCAGCTCAACTCAGGGGTCCGGGGAGCTGTTTTTT.

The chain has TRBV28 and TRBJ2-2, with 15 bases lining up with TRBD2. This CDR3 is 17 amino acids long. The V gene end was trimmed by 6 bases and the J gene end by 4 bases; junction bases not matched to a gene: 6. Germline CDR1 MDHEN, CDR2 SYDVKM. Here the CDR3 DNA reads TGTGCCAGCAGGGGACCGGGACTAGCGGGAGGCACCGGGGAGCTGTTTTTT. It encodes CASRGPGLAGGTGELFF.